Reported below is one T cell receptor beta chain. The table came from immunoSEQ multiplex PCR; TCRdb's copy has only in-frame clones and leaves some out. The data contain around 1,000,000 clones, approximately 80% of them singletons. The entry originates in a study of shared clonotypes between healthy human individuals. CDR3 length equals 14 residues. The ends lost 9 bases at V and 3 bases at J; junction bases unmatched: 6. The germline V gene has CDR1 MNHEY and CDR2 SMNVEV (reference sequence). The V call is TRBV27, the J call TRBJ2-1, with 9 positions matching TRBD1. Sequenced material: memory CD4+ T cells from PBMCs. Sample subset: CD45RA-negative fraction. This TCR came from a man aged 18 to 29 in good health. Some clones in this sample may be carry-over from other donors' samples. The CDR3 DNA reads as TGTGCCAGTAGGGACAGGGTTATCTACAATGAGCAGTTCTTC. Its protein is CASRDRVIYNEQFF.